These T cell receptor beta chains were read from a single sample in a study of blood T cells in healthy people across ages. TCRdb itself ran the 5' RACE reads through MiXCR, one entry per CDR3 protein. The sample consists of roughly 1,500,000 distinct CDR3 sequences, about 31% of them appearing once. The sequenced sample consisted of blood. These receptors all come from a woman under 40 in good health. CDR3s include the opening cysteine and the closing phenylalanine or tryptophan. The D gene is left open where the match is weak. Rows may omit the clone size; those that give it use once, few, many or a size class.

cdr3_length	clone_size	d_call	v_call	j_call	cdr3_aa	cdr3_nt
15	-	-	TRBV6-5	TRBJ2-1	CASSYSSVAHNEQFF	TGTGCCAGCAGTTATTCTAGCGTGGCCCACAATGAGCAGTTCTTC
13	few	-	TRBV15	TRBJ1-5	CATRGVDNQPQHF	TGTGCCACCAGAGGAGTAGACAATCAGCCCCAGCATTTT
16	-	-	TRBV27	TRBJ2-3	CASSFLTGDSTDTQYF	TGTGCCAGCAGTTTTCTAACGGGGGATAGCACAGATACGCAGTATTTT
16	few	-	TRBV20-1	TRBJ2-7	CSAREEARASSYEQYF	TGCAGTGCTAGAGAGGAGGCCCGGGCCTCGAGCTACGAGCAGTACTTC
12	few	TRBD2	TRBV29-1	TRBJ2-7	CSVRTRTYEQYF	TGCAGCGTGAGGACTAGGACCTACGAGCAGTACTTC
17	-	TRBD1	TRBV20-1	TRBJ2-3	CSAQGGGQGAETDTQYF	TGCAGTGCCCAGGGTGGTGGGCAGGGGGCAGAGACAGATACGCAGTATTTT
14	few	TRBD1	TRBV28	TRBJ1-5	CASRLGQWDQPQHF	TGTGCCAGCAGGTTGGGACAGTGGGATCAGCCCCAGCATTTT
15	few	-	TRBV6-2/TRBV6-3	TRBJ1-1	CASSYSSLSGSEAFF	TGTGCCAGCAGTTACTCGAGCCTTTCAGGGTCTGAAGCTTTCTTT
14	few	-	TRBV7-8	TRBJ2-5	CASRPPGGAETQYF	TGTGCCAGCAGACCGCCGGGCGGGGCAGAGACCCAGTACTTC
12	-	-	TRBV28	TRBJ2-7	CASSLWEDEQYF	TGTGCCAGCAGTTTGTGGGAGGACGAGCAGTACTTC
17	-	TRBD2	TRBV7-2	TRBJ2-3	CASSLAATSGSRGTQYF	TGTGCCAGCAGCTTAGCGGCGACTAGCGGGAGCAGGGGTACGCAGTATTTT
11	-	-	TRBV20-1	TRBJ1-1	CSAGSYTEAFF	TGCAGTGCTGGTAGTTACACTGAAGCTTTCTTT
14	-	-	TRBV4-2	TRBJ1-1	CASSQDWGNTEAFF	TGTGCCAGCAGCCAAGACTGGGGGAACACTGAAGCTTTCTTT
14	many	-	TRBV4-2	TRBJ2-7	CASTTRAGDYEQYF	TGTGCCAGCACCACAAGGGCAGGGGACTACGAGCAGTACTTC
20	once	-	TRBV18	TRBJ1-6	CASSPLGPGRQRNNNSPLHF	TGTGCCAGCTCACCACTTGGGCCGGGACGGCAAAGAAATAATAATTCACCCCTCCACTTT
14	-	-	TRBV2	TRBJ2-1	CASSEAGIYNEQFF	TGTGCCAGCAGTGAAGCAGGGATCTACAATGAGCAGTTCTTC
14	few	-	TRBV28	TRBJ2-1	CASSFEGRANEQFF	TGTGCCAGCAGTTTTGAGGGTCGGGCCAATGAGCAGTTCTTC
10	-	-	TRBV29-1	TRBJ1-2	CSVLLGGYTF	TGCAGCGTGTTACTGGGGGGCTACACCTTC
18	few	TRBD2	TRBV6-2/TRBV6-3	TRBJ2-1	CASSPRTSGGKSYNEQFF	TGTGCCAGCAGTCCTCGGACTAGCGGGGGTAAATCCTACAATGAGCAGTTCTTC
15	few	-	TRBV6-1	TRBJ2-7	CASTPTGTRPLEQYF	TGTGCCAGCACCCCAACCGGGACGAGGCCTTTAGAGCAGTACTTC
14	-	TRBD1	TRBV20-1	TRBJ2-7	CSAQGQGNPYEQYF	TGCAGTGCTCAGGGACAGGGCAACCCCTACGAGCAGTACTTC
16	-	-	TRBV2	TRBJ2-7	CASSEEGEGAWDEQYF	TGTGCCAGCAGTGAAGAAGGGGAGGGGGCTTGGGACGAGCAGTACTTC
15	few	-	TRBV29-1	TRBJ1-1	CSVAPVGYMDTEAFF	TGCAGCGTCGCGCCCGTCGGATATATGGACACTGAAGCTTTCTTT
13	-	TRBD1	TRBV5-4	TRBJ2-7	CASSSGQTTEQYF	TGTGCCAGCAGCTCGGGACAGACGACCGAGCAGTACTTC
14	-	TRBD1	TRBV28	TRBJ1-5	CASRLTGAHQPQHF	TGTGCCAGCAGACTTACAGGGGCCCATCAGCCCCAGCATTTT
15	-	-	TRBV13	TRBJ2-1	CASSLAGSYYNEQFF	TGTGCCAGCAGCTTAGCAGGGAGTTACTACAATGAGCAGTTCTTC
22	few	-	TRBV4-1	TRBJ2-3	CASSQGRWTYGERAPRTDTQYF	TGCGCCAGCAGCCAAGGACGCTGGACTTACGGGGAGAGGGCACCGCGCACAGATACGCAGTATTTT
13	many	-	TRBV20-1	TRBJ2-7	CSARASAIYEQYF	TGCAGTGCTAGAGCCTCCGCAATATACGAGCAGTACTTC
15	once	TRBD1	TRBV6-1	TRBJ1-6	CASRGEQGWNSPLHF	TGTGCCAGCAGGGGCGAACAGGGGTGGAATTCACCCCTCCACTTT
12	few	-	TRBV20-1	TRBJ2-3	CSAALVTDTQYF	TGCAGTGCAGCACTCGTCACAGATACGCAGTATTTT
10	-	-	TRBV18	TRBJ2-7	CASLGGEQYF	TGTGCCAGCCTGGGGGGCGAGCAGTACTTC
14	few	TRBD1	TRBV4-2	TRBJ2-7	CASSLRQGRYEQYF	TGTGCCAGCAGCCTACGACAGGGGAGGTACGAGCAGTACTTC
15	few	TRBD2	TRBV13	TRBJ2-7	CASSLDGWGGYEQYF	TGTGCCAGCAGCTTAGACGGTTGGGGGGGTTACGAGCAGTACTTC
10	-	-	TRBV20-1	TRBJ2-3	CSAIPDTQYF	TGCAGTGCTATACCGGATACGCAGTATTTT